Below are 31 T cell receptor beta chains sequenced from a single sample in a study of blood T cell repertoires in COVID-19. The repertoire was sequenced with immunoSEQ multiplex PCR; TCRdb's copy has only in-frame clones and lacks some. The data contain under 250,000 clones, roughly four fifths of them singletons. Sequencing used peripheral blood. These receptors came from a woman between 70 and 85 years old with acute or convalescent COVID-19.

The chain links TRBV6-1 to TRBJ2-2; D may be TRBD1 (5 bases). The CDR3 is 17 residues long. Trimming shortened V by 1 base and J by 1 base, and 13 bases separated the two germline ends. Germline CDR1 and CDR2: MNHNS and SASEGT. The CDR3 DNA reads TGTGCCAGCAGTGAAGATTTGAGGCAGGGGAACACCGGGGAGCTGTTTTTT. Translated, it gives CASSEDLRQGNTGELFF.

The chain recombines TRBV24-1 with TRBJ2-5; D gene ambiguous. There are 16 residues in the CDR3. In germline, CDR1 is KGHDR, CDR2 SFDVKD. V lost 3 bases and J 4 bases, leaving 17 bases between the germline ends. CDR3 bases: TGTGCCACCAGTGATCCCCGAGGAGAGTCGCGAGAGACCCAGTACTTC. It is translated as CATSDPRGESRETQYF.

J is TRBJ1-1 and V is TRBV19; D is unresolved. The length of the CDR3 is 14 residues. Germline CDR1 and CDR2: LNHDA and SQIVND (reference sequence). V was shortened by 3 bases and J by 3 bases, with 11 bases between the two germline ends. The DNA for the CDR3 is TGTGCCAGTAGTATCCAGGTCGGGGACACTGAAGCTTTCTTT. It is translated as CASSIQVGDTEAFF.

This chain connects TRBV27 to TRBJ2-1; 10 nucleotides line up with TRBD2. The V gene's germline CDR1 is MNHEY and CDR2 SMNVEV (reference sequence). Germline trimming cut 4 bases from V and 7 bases from J; bases unmatched to any gene: 10. This CDR3 comprises 16 residues. The CDR3 reads CASSSTGTSAWNEQFF. The CDR3, as DNA: TGTGCCAGCAGTTCCACCGGGACTAGCGCTTGGAATGAGCAGTTCTTC.

The rearrangement joins TRBV4-3 to TRBJ2-7; 8 positions agree with TRBD1. The CDR3 runs 17 residues. Trimming at V came to 0 bases and at J to 2 bases, leaving 9 bases not matched to a gene. Germline loops: CDR1 LGHNA, CDR2 YSLEER. The CDR3 loop is CASSQDGGQGATYEQYF. As DNA, the CDR3 is TGCGCCAGCAGCCAAGATGGTGGTCAGGGGGCTACCTACGAGCAGTACTTC.

The V gene is TRBV27, the J gene TRBJ1-1, with D hard to call. Germline values: CDR1 MNHEY, CDR2 SMNVEV (reference sequence). The CDR3 length is 18 residues. The V and J ends lost 3 bases and 0 bases respectively, with 20 bases between them. The chain's CDR3 is CASSFEQNFLPLNTEAFF. The CDR3 coding sequence is TGTGCCAGCAGTTTTGAACAGAACTTTTTACCCCTGAACACTGAAGCTTTCTTT.

This chain connects TRBV5-6 to TRBJ2-1; D uncertain. The length of the CDR3 is 15 residues. The germline gives CDR1 SGHDT, CDR2 YYEEEE. With 2 bases removed from V and 4 bases from J, the gap between germline ends came to 13 bases. This chain's CDR3 is CASSFLQPPYNEQFF. In nucleotides, the CDR3 is TGTGCCAGCAGCTTTTTACAGCCTCCTTACAATGAGCAGTTCTTC.

This clone was observed once. The rearrangement links TRBV5-6 to TRBJ1-5; 7 nucleotides line up with TRBD1. Germline trimming cut 4 bases from V and 0 bases from J; bases unmatched to any gene: 4. The CDR3 runs to 15 residues. Germline V lookup: CDR1 SGHDT, CDR2 YYEEEE. The CDR3 DNA reads as TGTGCCAGCAGCAGGCGGACAGGTAGCAATCAGCCCCAGCATTTT. It specifies CASSRRTGSNQPQHF.

The CDR3 DNA is TGTGCCTGGAGTGTCGGTGGGGGCGAGGATACGCAGTATTTT. This encodes CAWSVGGGEDTQYF. The chain employs TRBV30 and TRBJ2-3; possible D gene TRBD1, 6 bases. Germline assignment: CDR1 GTSNPN and CDR2 SVGIG (reference sequence). The CDR3 extends over 14 amino acids. V lost 0 bases and J 6 bases, leaving 13 bases between the germline ends.

The chain has TRBV5-1 and TRBJ2-1, with TRBD1 matching over 11 bases. This CDR3 is built from 17 residues. With 3 bases clipped from V and 4 bases from J, the junction kept 9 bases outside the gene matches. From germline, CDR1 is SGHRS and CDR2 YFSETQ. CDR3 sequence reads: CASSSGQGGYQYNEQFF. In nucleotides, the CDR3 is TGCGCCAGCAGCTCGGGACAGGGGGGTTATCAATACAATGAGCAGTTCTTC.

V usage is TRBV5-6 and J usage is TRBJ1-5; maybe TRBD1 (5 bases). Trimming stripped 1 base from V and 4 bases from J, with 12 bases between. Germline assignment: CDR1 SGHDT and CDR2 YYEEEE. The CDR3 covers 15 residues. CDR3 DNA sequence: TGTGCCAGCAGCTTGTTGGGGCAGAGGAATCAGCCCCAGCATTTT. Translation: CASSLLGQRNQPQHF.

In DNA form, the CDR3 reads TGCGCCAGCAGCTTGTCAAAGAGCGGGGGGGTTGGCGAGCAGTACTTC. Protein product: CASSLSKSGGVGEQYF. The chain employs TRBV5-1 and TRBJ2-7; the match to TRBD2 covers 10 bases. Germline CDR1 SGHRS, CDR2 YFSETQ. The V segment lost 1 base and the J segment 6 bases; nucleotides outside the gene matches: 10. The CDR3 covers 16 residues.

The gene calls are TRBV6-5 and TRBJ2-5, with D maybe TRBD1 (6 bases). Trimming left V 3 bases short and J 4 bases short, with 12 bases between. CDR1 is MNHEY and CDR2 is SVGAGI in the germline V gene. This CDR3 has 14 amino acids. CDR3 loop: CASSYQGSRETQYF. DNA for the CDR3: TGTGCCAGCAGTTATCAGGGGTCCCGAGAGACCCAGTACTTC.

The chain is built from TRBV7-2 and TRBJ1-3; the match to TRBD1 covers 8 bases. CDR1 is SGHTA and CDR2 is FQGNSA in the germline V gene. The V and J ends lost 4 bases and 4 bases, in that order; junction bases with no gene match: 6. This CDR3 is 15 amino acids long. The CDR3 region is CASSSQGAWGNTIYF. In DNA, the CDR3 is TGTGCCAGCAGCTCGCAGGGGGCCTGGGGAAACACCATATATTTT.

V and J are TRBV9 and TRBJ2-7; 9 bases match TRBD1. The CDR3 is made up of 15 amino acids. Germline CDR1 and CDR2: SGDLS and YYNGEE. Unmatched junction bases numbered 3, after V lost 2 bases and J lost 0 bases. Here the CDR3 reads CASSVTGQGSYEQYF. The CDR3 DNA reads TGTGCCAGCAGCGTTACGGGACAGGGCTCCTACGAGCAGTACTTC.

V gene TRBV6-2 or TRBV6-3 combines with J gene TRBJ2-7; D might be TRBD2 (5 bases). The germline CDR1 and CDR2 sequences are MNHEY and SVGEGT. V was clipped by 0 bases and J by 3 bases, with 12 bases between them. The CDR3 spans 15 residues. As DNA, the CDR3 is TGTGCCAGCAGTTACTCACTAGGAGGAGACTACGAGCAGTACTTC. It is translated as CASSYSLGGDYEQYF.

In its sample, this clone was seen a few times. This chain uses TRBV28 with TRBJ1-1, with a tentative D call TRBD1 (6 bases). The CDR3 has 14 residues. The V and J ends lost 3 bases and 7 bases respectively, with 15 bases between them. Germline V gene data show CDR1 as MDHEN and CDR2 as SYDVKM. The CDR3 sequence is CASSFGGARSEAFF. The CDR3 bases are TGTGCCAGCAGTTTTGGGGGGGCAAGGAGTGAAGCTTTCTTT.

The rearrangement uses TRBV6-6 and TRBJ2-4; 14 bases are shared with TRBD2. V lost 5 bases and J lost 0; bases outside the gene matches: 9. Germline V gene sequence: CDR1 MNHNY, CDR2 SVGAGI (reference sequence). This CDR3 is 19 amino acids long. CDR3 nucleotide sequence: TGTGCCAGCAGTCCGCGACTAGCGGGGGGGTCCGAAGCCAAAAACATTCAGTACTTC. Translated: CASSPRLAGGSEAKNIQYF.

This clone was picked up a small number of times. The V gene is TRBV3-1 (or the pseudogene TRBV3-2), the J gene TRBJ2-2, with a weak D call TRBD1 (6 bases). The V gene's germline CDR1 is LGHDT and CDR2 YNNKEL (reference sequence). The CDR3 has 15 amino acids. The V and J ends lost 2 bases and 8 bases respectively, with 15 bases between them. CDR3 coding DNA: TGTGCCAGCAGCCAACCTAACAGGGAATATGGGGAGCTGTTTTTT. It yields the protein CASSQPNREYGELFF.

This clone came up once. The DNA for the CDR3 is TGTGCTAGTGCCATTATAGAGGGCACTGAAGCTTTCTTT. It specifies CASAIIEGTEAFF. V gene TRBV12-5 combines with J gene TRBJ1-1; no clear D. This CDR3 spans 13 amino acids. Germline V CDR1 and CDR2: LGHNT, FRNRAP. The V end lost 7 bases, the J end lost 4 bases, and 13 bases lay between the germline ends.

The chain has TRBV19 and TRBJ2-5, with 7 bases matching TRBD2. The CDR3 has 15 residues. The trim removed 6 bases at V and 0 bases at J, leaving 7 bases unmatched. Germline V CDR1 and CDR2: LNHDA, SQIVND (reference sequence). The CDR3 sequence: CASRAGRADQETQYF. Here the CDR3 DNA reads TGTGCCAGTAGAGCGGGAAGGGCCGACCAAGAGACCCAGTACTTC. The variable domain in full, completed from reference TRBV19 and TRBJ2-5, reads DGGITQSPKYLFRKEGQNVTLSCEQNLNHDAMYWYRQDPGQGLRLIYYSQIVNDFQKGDIAEGYSVSREKKESFPLTVTSAQKNPTAFYLCASRAGRADQETQYFGPGTRLLVL.

The V call is TRBV11-2, the J call TRBJ2-1; the D gene is possibly TRBD1 (6 bases). The germline CDR1 and CDR2 sequences are SGHAT and FQNNGV. The ends were cut back, 5 bases at V and 4 bases at J, with 18 bases in the middle. This CDR3 spans 16 amino acids. For the CDR3, the DNA is TGTGCCAGCAGCCAGGGTGTGGGACAACTTTACAATGAGCAGTTCTTC. It specifies CASSQGVGQLYNEQFF.

The chain recombines TRBV10-3 with TRBJ1-6, with D hard to call. V lost 0 bases and J lost 9, with 6 bases in between. Germline CDR1 reads ENHRY; CDR2 reads SYGVKD. The CDR3 sequence is 13 residues long. CDR3 bases: TGTGCCATCAGTGAGTCGGCAGGTTCACCCCTCCACTTT. Amino acids: CAISESAGSPLHF.

This clone has only a few counts. The chain combines TRBV12-3 or TRBV12-4 with TRBJ1-1; tentatively, D is TRBD1 (5 bases). The CDR3 has 12 amino acids. V was cut by 7 bases and J by 7 bases, with 13 bases left in between. The DNA of the CDR3 is TGTGCCAGCACCCCGGACACCTTTGAAGCTTTCTTT. It codes for CASTPDTFEAFF.

This rearrangement joins TRBV4-1 to TRBJ1-2, with a weak D call TRBD1 (6 bases). Germline V gene sequence: CDR1 MGHRA, CDR2 YSYEKL. This CDR3 is built from 17 residues. Trimming cost V 0 bases and J 4 bases, with 18 bases left between them. The CDR3 region is CASSQDPQGPRVYGYTF. The DNA for the CDR3 is TGCGCCAGCAGCCAAGATCCGCAGGGGCCCAGGGTCTATGGCTACACCTTC.

The V call is TRBV18, the J call TRBJ1-3, with a possible D match to TRBD1 (5 bases). The CDR3 covers 14 residues. The germline V gene encodes CDR1 KGHSH and CDR2 LQKENI. Trimming pared 0 bases from V and 9 bases from J, leaving 12 bases between. The CDR3 here is CASSPPMTVSTIYF. The CDR3 region has the DNA TGTGCCAGCTCACCACCGATGACAGTTAGCACCATATATTTT.

The chain couples TRBV27 to TRBJ1-6; TRBD1 matches 7 bases. Trimming cost V 0 bases and J 14 bases; bases outside gene matches: 16. The CDR3 covers 17 residues. The germline CDR1 and CDR2 sequences are MNHEY and SMNVEV (reference sequence). The CDR3 here is CASSLSRTGLGNGTLHF. In nucleotides, the CDR3 is TGTGCCAGCAGTTTATCGAGGACAGGCCTTGGGAATGGAACCCTCCACTTT.

The chain is built from TRBV3-1 (or the pseudogene TRBV3-2) and TRBJ2-6, with D uncertain. The germline CDR1 and CDR2 sequences are LGHDT and YNNKEL (reference sequence). CDR3 length: 20 residues. V lost 2 bases and J 4 bases, leaving 24 bases between the germline ends. The DNA of the CDR3 is TGTGCCAGCAGCCAACCCAGAGGCGTTTACGGAACGGCAGGGGCCAACGTCCTGACTTTC. This codes for CASSQPRGVYGTAGANVLTF.

CDR3 loop: CAWSSFGTGDQPQHF. For the CDR3, the DNA is TGTGCCTGGAGTTCGTTCGGGACAGGGGATCAGCCCCAGCATTTT. The genes are TRBV30 and TRBJ1-5; 10 nucleotides line up with TRBD1. Germline loops: CDR1 GTSNPN, CDR2 SVGIG (reference sequence). The V and J ends lost 2 bases and 5 bases, in that order; junction bases with no gene match: 6. CDR3 length equals 15 residues.

The chain recombines TRBV7-9 with TRBJ1-4, with 8 nucleotides matching TRBD1. This CDR3 spans 16 amino acids. Germline V gene sequence: CDR1 SEHNR, CDR2 FQNEAQ (reference sequence). Trimming took 4 bases from V and 5 from J; bases not matched to a gene: 9. CDR3 DNA sequence: TGTGCCAGCAGCTCCTCTGACAGGGGTCCGAATGAAAAACTGTTTTTT. Amino acid sequence: CASSSSDRGPNEKLFF. Variable domain in full (rest from reference TRBV7-9 and TRBJ1-4): DTGVSQNPRHKITKRGQNVTFRCDPISEHNRLYWYRQTLGQGPEFLTYFQNEAQLEKSRLLSDRFSAERPKGSFSTLEIQRTEQGDSAMYLCASSSSDRGPNEKLFFGSGTQLSVL.

This clone was seen just once. This chain links TRBV2 with TRBJ2-5; TRBD1 agrees at 7 bases. CDR3 size: 15 residues. The trim removed 5 bases at V and 5 bases at J, leaving 11 bases unmatched. Germline CDR1 and CDR2: SNHLY and FYNNEI. The CDR3 DNA follows: TGTGCCAGCAGTCCTGACAGGGTTAGTTGGGAGACCCAGTACTTC. Its translation is CASSPDRVSWETQYF. Looking up the rest from reference TRBV2 and TRBJ2-5 gives the full variable domain: EPEVTQTPSHQVTQMGQEVILRCVPISNHLYFYWYRQILGQKVEFLVSFYNNEISEKSEIFDDQFSVERPDGSNFTLKIRSTKLEDSAMYFCASSPDRVSWETQYFGPGTRLLVL.